The clone carrying this TCR beta chain was seen more than once but under ten times. Germline-derived CDR1 and CDR2 are GTSNPN and SVGIG (reference sequence). V lost 5 bases and J lost 6; bases outside the gene matches: 4. This CDR3 is 12 amino acids long. These data belong to a study of OX40 agonist ivuxolimab in advanced cancers. Using immunoSEQ multiplex PCR, the repertoire was profiled, and TCRdb retains in-frame clones only, with some absent. The profile shows fewer than 80,000 clones, 80% to 90% of them singletons. Specimen: CD4+ or CD8+ T cells sorted from blood, collected in a trial of the OX40 agonist ivuxolimab. The genes are TRBV30 and TRBJ1-5; 7 bases are a match to TRBD1. The clonotype originates from an adult with an advanced solid tumor such as melanoma, head and neck, liver or kidney cancer. CDR3 sequence: CAWDRESQPQHF. The CDR3 nucleotides read TGTGCCTGGGACAGGGAGAGTCAGCCCCAGCATTTT.